This record covers a single T cell receptor (beta chain). Its antigen is unidentified. The data are from a study of beta chain features in type 1 diabetes. Study background: Examination of sorted cells across all samples involved around 100,000,000 cells.

What was sequenced were expressed TCRB transcripts, since all of the isolated RNA had been reverse transcribed. The assay was immunoSEQ multiplex PCR, and TCRdb's table has in-frame clones only and misses some. In the table there are roughly 310,000 clones, approximately 10% of which are singletons. Study-level points and caveats: Type 1 diabetes patients had VDJ junctions that carried fewer insertions and more deletions. Small HLA sub-analyses could not settle whether HLA shapes TCRB rearrangement.

CDR1 SQVTM and CDR2 ANQGSEA come from the germline V gene. This CDR3 spans 12 amino acids. The ends were cut back, 6 bases at V and 4 bases at J, with 10 bases in the middle. The J gene is TRBJ2-1, the V gene TRBV29-1, with D perhaps TRBD1 (6 bases). The receptor's source is a woman under 40 in good health. Sequenced: naive CD4+ T cells from blood. CDR3: CSVDGQYNEQFF. The CDR3 DNA is TGCAGCGTCGATGGACAGTACAATGAGCAGTTCTTC.